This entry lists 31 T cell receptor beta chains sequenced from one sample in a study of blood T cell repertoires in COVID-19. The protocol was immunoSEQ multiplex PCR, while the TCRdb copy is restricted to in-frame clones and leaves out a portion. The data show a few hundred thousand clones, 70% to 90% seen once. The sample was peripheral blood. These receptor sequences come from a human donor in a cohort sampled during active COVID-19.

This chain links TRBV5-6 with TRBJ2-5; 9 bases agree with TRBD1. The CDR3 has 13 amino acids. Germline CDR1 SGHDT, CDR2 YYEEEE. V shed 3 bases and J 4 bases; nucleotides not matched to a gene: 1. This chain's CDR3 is CASSSGQGETQYF. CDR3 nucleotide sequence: TGTGCCAGCAGCTCGGGACAGGGAGAGACCCAGTACTTC. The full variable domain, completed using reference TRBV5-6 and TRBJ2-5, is DAGVTQSPTHLIKTRGQQVTLRCSPKSGHDTVSWYQQALGQGPQFIFQYYEEEERQRGNFPDRFSGHQFPNYSSELNVNALLLGDSALYLCASSSGQGETQYFGPGTRLLVL.

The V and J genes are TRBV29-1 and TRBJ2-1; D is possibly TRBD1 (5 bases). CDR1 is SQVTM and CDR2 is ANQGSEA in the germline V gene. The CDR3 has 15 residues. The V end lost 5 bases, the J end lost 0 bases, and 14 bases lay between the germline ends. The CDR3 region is CSVLTASYSYNEQFF. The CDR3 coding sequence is TGCAGCGTTCTGACAGCATCATACTCCTACAATGAGCAGTTCTTC.

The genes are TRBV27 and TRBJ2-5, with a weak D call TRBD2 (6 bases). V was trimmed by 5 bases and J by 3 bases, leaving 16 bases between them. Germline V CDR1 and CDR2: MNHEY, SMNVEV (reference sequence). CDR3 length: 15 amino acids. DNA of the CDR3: TGTGCCAGCAGTCCACTGCGGGGCGGTGAAGAGACCCAGTACTTC. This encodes CASSPLRGGEETQYF.

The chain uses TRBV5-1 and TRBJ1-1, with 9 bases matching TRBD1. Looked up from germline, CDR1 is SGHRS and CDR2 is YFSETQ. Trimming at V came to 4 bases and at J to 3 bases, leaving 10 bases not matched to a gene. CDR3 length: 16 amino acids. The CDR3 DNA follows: TGCGCCAGCAGCGGAGCCGGGACAGGGATTTACACTGAAGCTTTCTTT. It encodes CASSGAGTGIYTEAFF.

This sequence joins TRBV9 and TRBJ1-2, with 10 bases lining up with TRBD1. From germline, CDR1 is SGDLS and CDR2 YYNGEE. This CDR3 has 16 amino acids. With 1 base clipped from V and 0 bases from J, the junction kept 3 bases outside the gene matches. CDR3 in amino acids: CASSVTGTGANYGYTF. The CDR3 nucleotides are TGTGCCAGCAGCGTAACGGGGACAGGGGCTAACTATGGCTACACCTTC. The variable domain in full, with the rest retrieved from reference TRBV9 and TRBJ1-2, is DSGVTQTPKHLITATGQRVTLRCSPRSGDLSVYWYQQSLDQGLQFLIQYYNGEERAKGNILERFSAQQFPDLHSELNLSSLELGDSALYFCASSVTGTGANYGYTFGSGTRLTVV.

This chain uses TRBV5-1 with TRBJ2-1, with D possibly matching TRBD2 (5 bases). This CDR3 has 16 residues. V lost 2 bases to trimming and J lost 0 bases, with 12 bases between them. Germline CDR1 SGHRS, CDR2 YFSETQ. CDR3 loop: CASSFLTGSSYNEQFF. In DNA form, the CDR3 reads TGCGCCAGCAGCTTCCTCACGGGGAGCTCCTACAATGAGCAGTTCTTC.

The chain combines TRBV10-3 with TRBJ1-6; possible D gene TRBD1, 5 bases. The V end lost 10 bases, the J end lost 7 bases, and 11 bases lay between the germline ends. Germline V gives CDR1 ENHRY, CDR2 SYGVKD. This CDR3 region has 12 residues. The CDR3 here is CATQGLNSPLHF. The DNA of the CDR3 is TGTGCCACCCAGGGATTGAATTCACCCCTCCACTTT.

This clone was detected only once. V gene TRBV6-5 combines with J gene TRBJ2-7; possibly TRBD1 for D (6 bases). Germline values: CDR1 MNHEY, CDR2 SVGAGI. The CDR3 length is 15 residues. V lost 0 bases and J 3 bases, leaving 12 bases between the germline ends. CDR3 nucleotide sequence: TGTGCCAGCAGTTACTCGATCAGGGGAAACTACGAGCAGTACTTC. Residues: CASSYSIRGNYEQYF.

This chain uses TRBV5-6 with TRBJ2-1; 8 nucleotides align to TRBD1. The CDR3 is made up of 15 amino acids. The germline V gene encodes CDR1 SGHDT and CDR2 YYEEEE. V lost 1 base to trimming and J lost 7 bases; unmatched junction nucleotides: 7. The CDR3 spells CASSLPGQVRNEQFF. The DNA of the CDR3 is TGTGCCAGCAGCTTGCCGGGACAGGTGCGGAATGAGCAGTTCTTC. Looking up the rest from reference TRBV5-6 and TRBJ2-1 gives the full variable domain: DAGVTQSPTHLIKTRGQQVTLRCSPKSGHDTVSWYQQALGQGPQFIFQYYEEEERQRGNFPDRFSGHQFPNYSSELNVNALLLGDSALYLCASSLPGQVRNEQFFGPGTRLTVL.

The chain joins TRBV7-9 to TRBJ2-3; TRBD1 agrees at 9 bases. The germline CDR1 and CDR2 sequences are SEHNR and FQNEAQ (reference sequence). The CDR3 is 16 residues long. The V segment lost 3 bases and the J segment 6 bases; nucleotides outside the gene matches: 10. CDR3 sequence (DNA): TGTGCCAGCAGCTTGGACGCGGGACAGGGACTGGATACGCAGTATTTT. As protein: CASSLDAGQGLDTQYF.

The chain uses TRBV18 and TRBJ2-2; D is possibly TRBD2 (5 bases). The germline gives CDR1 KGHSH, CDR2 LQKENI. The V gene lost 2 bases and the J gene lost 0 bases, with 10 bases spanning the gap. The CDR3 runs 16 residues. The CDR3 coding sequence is TGTGCCAGCTCACCATTCCGGGAAACGAACACCGGGGAGCTGTTTTTT. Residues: CASSPFRETNTGELFF. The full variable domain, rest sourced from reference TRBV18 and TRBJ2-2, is NAGVMQNPRHLVRRRGQEARLRCSPMKGHSHVYWYRQLPEEGLKFMVYLQKENIIDESGMPKERFSAEFPKEGPSILRIQQVVRGDSAAYFCASSPFRETNTGELFFGEGSRLTVL.

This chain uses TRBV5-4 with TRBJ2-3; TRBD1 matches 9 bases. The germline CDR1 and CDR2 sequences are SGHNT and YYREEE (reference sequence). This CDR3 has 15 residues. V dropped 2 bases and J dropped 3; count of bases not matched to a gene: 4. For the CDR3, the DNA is TGTGCCAGCAGCTTTGGGGGACAGGGTACAGATACGCAGTATTTT. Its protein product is CASSFGGQGTDTQYF.

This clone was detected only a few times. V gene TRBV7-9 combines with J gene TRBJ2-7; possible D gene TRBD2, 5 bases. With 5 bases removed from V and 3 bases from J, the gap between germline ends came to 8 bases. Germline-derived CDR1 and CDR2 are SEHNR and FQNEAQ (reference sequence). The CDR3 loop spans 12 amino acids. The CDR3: CASSLTSYEQYF. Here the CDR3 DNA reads TGTGCCAGCAGCCTAACTAGCTACGAGCAGTACTTC.

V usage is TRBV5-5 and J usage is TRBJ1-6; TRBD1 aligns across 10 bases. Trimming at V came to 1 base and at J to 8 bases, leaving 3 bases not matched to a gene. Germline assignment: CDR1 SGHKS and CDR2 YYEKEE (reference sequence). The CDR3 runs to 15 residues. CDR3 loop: CASSLRTGGDSPLHF. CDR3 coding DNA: TGTGCCAGCAGCTTGCGGACAGGGGGGGATTCACCCCTCCACTTT.

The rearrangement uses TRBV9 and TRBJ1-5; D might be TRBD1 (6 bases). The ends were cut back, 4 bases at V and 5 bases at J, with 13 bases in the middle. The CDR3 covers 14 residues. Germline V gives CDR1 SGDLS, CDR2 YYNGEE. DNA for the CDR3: TGTGCCAGCAGCACTCGACAGGACGATCAGCCCCAGCATTTT. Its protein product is CASSTRQDDQPQHF. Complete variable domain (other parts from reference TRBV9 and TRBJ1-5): DSGVTQTPKHLITATGQRVTLRCSPRSGDLSVYWYQQSLDQGLQFLIQYYNGEERAKGNILERFSAQQFPDLHSELNLSSLELGDSALYFCASSTRQDDQPQHFGDGTRLSIL.

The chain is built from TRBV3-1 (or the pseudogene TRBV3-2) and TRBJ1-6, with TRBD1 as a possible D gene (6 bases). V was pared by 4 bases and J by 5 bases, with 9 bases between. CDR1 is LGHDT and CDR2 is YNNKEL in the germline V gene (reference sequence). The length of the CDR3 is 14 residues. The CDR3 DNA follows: TGTGCCAGCAGCCGGGACACGAATAATTCACCCCTCCACTTT. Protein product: CASSRDTNNSPLHF.

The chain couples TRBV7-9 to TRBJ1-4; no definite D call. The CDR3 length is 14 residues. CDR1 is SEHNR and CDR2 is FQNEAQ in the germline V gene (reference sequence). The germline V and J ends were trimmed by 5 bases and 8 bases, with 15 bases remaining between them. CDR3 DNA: TGTGCCAGCAGCCCCCAATTAGCTTTCGAAAAACTGTTTTTT. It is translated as CASSPQLAFEKLFF.

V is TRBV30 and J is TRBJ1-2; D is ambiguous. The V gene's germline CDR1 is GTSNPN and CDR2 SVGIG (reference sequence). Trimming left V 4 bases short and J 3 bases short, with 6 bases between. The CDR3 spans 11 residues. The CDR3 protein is CAWTNHYGYTF. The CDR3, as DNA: TGTGCCTGGACAAATCACTATGGCTACACCTTC.

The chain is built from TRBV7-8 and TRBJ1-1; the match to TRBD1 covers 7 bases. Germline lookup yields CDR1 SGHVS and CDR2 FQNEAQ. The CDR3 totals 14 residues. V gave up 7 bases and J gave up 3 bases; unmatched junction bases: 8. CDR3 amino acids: CASTPGDRYTEAFF. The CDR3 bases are TGTGCCAGCACCCCGGGGGACAGATACACTGAAGCTTTCTTT.

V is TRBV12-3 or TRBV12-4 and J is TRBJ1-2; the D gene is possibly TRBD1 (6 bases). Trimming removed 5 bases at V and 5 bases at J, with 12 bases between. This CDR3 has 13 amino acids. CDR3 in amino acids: CASSTGPGYGYTF. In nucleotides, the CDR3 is TGTGCCAGCAGTACAGGGCCAGGGTATGGCTACACCTTC.

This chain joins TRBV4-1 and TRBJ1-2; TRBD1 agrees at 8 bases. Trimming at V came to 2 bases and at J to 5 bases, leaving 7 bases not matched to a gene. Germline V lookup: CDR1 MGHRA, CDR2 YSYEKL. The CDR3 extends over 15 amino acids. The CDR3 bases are TGCGCCAGCAGCCAATCTCAGGGGGCTAGGTATGGCTACACCTTC. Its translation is CASSQSQGARYGYTF.

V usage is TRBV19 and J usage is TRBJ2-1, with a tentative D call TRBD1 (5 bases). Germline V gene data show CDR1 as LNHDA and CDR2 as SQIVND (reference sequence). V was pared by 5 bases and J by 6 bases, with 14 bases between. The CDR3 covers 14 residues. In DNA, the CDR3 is TGTGCCAGTAGTCTTGGGGCGCTGGGCAATGAGCAGTTCTTC. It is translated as CASSLGALGNEQFF.

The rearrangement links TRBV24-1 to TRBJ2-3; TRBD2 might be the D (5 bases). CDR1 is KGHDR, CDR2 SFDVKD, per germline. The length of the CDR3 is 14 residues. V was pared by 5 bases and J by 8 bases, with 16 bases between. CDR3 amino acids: CATSGRTGIGTQYF. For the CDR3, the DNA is TGTGCCACCAGTGGCAGGACGGGGATAGGTACGCAGTATTTT.

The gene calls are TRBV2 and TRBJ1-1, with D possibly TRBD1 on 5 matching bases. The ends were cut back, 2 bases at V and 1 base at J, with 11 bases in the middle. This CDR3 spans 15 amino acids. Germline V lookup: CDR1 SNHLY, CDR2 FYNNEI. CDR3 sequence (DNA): TGTGCCAGCAGTGAATTCACCAGGGCGAACACTGAAGCTTTCTTT. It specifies CASSEFTRANTEAFF.

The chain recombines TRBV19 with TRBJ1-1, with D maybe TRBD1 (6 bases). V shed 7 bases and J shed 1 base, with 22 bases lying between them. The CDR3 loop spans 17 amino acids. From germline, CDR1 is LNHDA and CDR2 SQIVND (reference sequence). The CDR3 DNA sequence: TGTGCCAGTATAGGAGCAGGGGCATACTGGGGGAACACTGAAGCTTTCTTT. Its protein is CASIGAGAYWGNTEAFF.

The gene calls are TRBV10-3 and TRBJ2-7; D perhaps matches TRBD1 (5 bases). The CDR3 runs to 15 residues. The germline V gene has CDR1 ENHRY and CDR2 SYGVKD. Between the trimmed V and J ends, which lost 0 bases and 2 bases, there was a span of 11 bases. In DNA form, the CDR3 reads TGTGCCATCAGTGAGTCGGTAGGGGCAACCTACGAGCAGTACTTC. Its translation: CAISESVGATYEQYF.

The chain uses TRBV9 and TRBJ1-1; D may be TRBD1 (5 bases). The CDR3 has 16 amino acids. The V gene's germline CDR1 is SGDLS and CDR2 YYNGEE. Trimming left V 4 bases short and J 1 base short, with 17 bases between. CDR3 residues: CASSPGLWGSNTEAFF. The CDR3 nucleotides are TGTGCCAGCAGCCCGGGACTCTGGGGCTCGAACACTGAAGCTTTCTTT.

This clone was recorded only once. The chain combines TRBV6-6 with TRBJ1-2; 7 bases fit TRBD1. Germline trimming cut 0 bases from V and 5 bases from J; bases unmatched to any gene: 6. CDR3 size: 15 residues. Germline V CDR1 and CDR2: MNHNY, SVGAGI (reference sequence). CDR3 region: CASSYSGDSIYGYTF. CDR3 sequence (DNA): TGTGCCAGCAGTTACTCGGGGGACAGCATTTATGGCTACACCTTC.

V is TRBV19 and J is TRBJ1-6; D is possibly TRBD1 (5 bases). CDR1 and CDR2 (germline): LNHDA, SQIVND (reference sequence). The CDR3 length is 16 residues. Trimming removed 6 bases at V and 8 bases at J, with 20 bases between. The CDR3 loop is CASSLGVTTTDSPLHF. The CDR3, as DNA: TGTGCCAGTAGCCTAGGGGTGACCACGACGGATTCACCCCTCCACTTT.

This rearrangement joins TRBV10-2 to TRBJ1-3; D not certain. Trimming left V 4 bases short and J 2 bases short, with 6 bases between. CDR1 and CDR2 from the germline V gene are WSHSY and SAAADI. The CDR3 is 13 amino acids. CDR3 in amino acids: CASSGGAGNTIYF. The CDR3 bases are TGCGCCAGCAGTGGGGGAGCTGGAAACACCATATATTTT.

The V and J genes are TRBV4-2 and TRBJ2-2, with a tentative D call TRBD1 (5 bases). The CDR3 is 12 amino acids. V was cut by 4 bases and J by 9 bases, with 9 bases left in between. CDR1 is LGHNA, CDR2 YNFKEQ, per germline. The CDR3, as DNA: TGTGCCAGCAGCCCCGACAGCAGGGAGCTGTTTTTT. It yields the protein CASSPDSRELFF.